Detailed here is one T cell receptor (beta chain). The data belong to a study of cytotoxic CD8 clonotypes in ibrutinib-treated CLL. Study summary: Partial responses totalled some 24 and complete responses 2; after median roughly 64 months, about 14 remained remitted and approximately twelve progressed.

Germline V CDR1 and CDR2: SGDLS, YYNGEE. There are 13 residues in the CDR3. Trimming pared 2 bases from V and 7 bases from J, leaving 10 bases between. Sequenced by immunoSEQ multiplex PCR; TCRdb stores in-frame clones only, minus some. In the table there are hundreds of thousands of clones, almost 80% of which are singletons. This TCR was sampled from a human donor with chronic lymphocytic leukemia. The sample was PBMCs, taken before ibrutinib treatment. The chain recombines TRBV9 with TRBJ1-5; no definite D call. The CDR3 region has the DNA TGTGCCAGCAGCGTTAACGAGGTACAGCCCCAGCATTTT. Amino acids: CASSVNEVQPQHF.